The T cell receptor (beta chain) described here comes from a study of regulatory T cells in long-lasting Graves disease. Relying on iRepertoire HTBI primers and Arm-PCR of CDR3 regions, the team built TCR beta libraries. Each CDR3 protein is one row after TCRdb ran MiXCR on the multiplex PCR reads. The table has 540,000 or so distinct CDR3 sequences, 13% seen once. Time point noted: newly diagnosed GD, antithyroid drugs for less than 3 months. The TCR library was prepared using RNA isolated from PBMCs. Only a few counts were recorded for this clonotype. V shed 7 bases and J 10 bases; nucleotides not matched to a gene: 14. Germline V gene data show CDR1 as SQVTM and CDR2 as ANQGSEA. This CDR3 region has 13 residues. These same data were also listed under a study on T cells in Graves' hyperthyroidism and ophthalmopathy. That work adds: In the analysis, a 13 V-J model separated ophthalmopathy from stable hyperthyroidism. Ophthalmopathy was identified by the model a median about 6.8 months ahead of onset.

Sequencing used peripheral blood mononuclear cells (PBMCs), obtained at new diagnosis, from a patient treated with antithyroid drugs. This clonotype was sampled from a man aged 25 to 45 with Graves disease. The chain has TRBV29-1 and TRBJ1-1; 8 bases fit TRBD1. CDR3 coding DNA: TGCAGCGGGAAAGAAGACAGGGGAGATGGAGCTTTCTTT. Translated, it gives CSGKEDRGDGAFF.